These 20 T cell receptor beta chains were sequenced from one sample in a study of T cells in Graves' hyperthyroidism and ophthalmopathy. RNA transcripts gave rise to amplified TCR beta CDR3 regions. The HTBI primer set served for first-round RT-PCR of the TCR CDR3. TCRdb re-called the multiplex PCR reads through MiXCR, storing one row per CDR3 protein. The sample gives hundreds of thousands of distinct CDR3 sequences, approximately 15% of which show up once; around 7.3% is in the top ten. The sample taken for sequencing was blood. The receptor source for this set is a woman aged 18-30 years with Graves' hyperthyroidism.

This clonotype was recorded many times. The chain employs TRBV5-1 and TRBJ2-2; D gene ambiguous. The CDR3 contains 12 residues. V was clipped by 5 bases and J by 0 bases, with 2 bases between them. Germline CDR1 is SGHRS and CDR2 is YFSETQ. This CDR3 reads CASRANTGELFF. As DNA, the CDR3 is TGCGCCAGCAGGGCGAACACCGGGGAGCTGTTTTTT.

This clonotype was found many times. J is TRBJ1-2 and V is TRBV2; TRBD1 aligns across 9 bases. CDR1 is SNHLY, CDR2 FYNNEI, per germline. V lost 6 bases, J lost 7 bases, and 9 bases stayed unmatched. The CDR3 runs 14 residues. The CDR3 spells CASRPGDRVRGYTF. CDR3 in DNA: TGTGCCAGCAGACCCGGGGACAGGGTCCGTGGCTACACCTTC.

This clonotype was seen a handful of times. One base away lies a much larger clone, so this may be a sequencing read error. The rearrangement joins TRBV6-1 to TRBJ2-7; the D is unclear. The CDR3 runs 17 residues. CDR1 MNHNS and CDR2 SASEGT come from the germline V gene. V was trimmed by 5 bases and J by 3 bases, leaving 23 bases between them. CDR3 sequence reads: CASSCPKGRFPLYEQYF. The CDR3 DNA follows: TGTGCCAGCAGTTGTCCGAAGGGCAGGTTCCCGCTCTACGAGCAGTACTTC.

The sample holds many counts of this clonotype. The J gene is TRBJ2-2, the V gene TRBV12-3 or TRBV12-4; D is undetermined. Trimming cost V 6 bases and J 6 bases, with 5 bases left between them. CDR3 length: 11 amino acids. The CDR3: CASSPPGELFF. The CDR3, as DNA: TGTGCCAGCAGCCCCCCCGGGGAGCTGTTTTTT.

This clonotype was detected ten times or more. J is TRBJ2-3 and V is TRBV12-3 or TRBV12-4; TRBD2 aligns across 10 bases. The CDR3 spans 15 residues. V dropped 3 bases and J dropped 6; count of bases not matched to a gene: 6. CDR3 DNA sequence: TGTGCCAGCAGTTTTCTAGCGGGAGTTGTGGATACGCAGTATTTT. Its protein is CASSFLAGVVDTQYF.

The sample holds a few counts of this clonotype. The chain joins TRBV29-1 to TRBJ1-5; a weak D match, TRBD1 (5 bases). Trimming took off 4 bases at V and 4 bases at J, with 8 bases between the two ends. CDR1 is SQVTM, CDR2 ANQGSEA, per germline. The CDR3 totals 12 residues. The CDR3 protein is CSVGGTNQPQHF. The CDR3 coding sequence is TGCAGCGTTGGGGGCACGAATCAGCCCCAGCATTTT. Variable domain in full (rest from reference TRBV29-1 and TRBJ1-5): SAVISQKPSRDICQRGTSLTIQCQVDSQVTMMFWYRQQPGQSLTLIATANQGSEATYESGFVIDKFPISRPNLTFSTLTVSNMSPEDSSIYLCSVGGTNQPQHFGDGTRLSIL.

At least ten counts were recorded for this clonotype. This chain uses TRBV12-3 or TRBV12-4 with TRBJ2-1; the match to TRBD1 covers 10 bases. This CDR3 contains 14 residues. Trimming removed 6 bases from V and 8 bases from J; junction bases left unmatched: 7. The CDR3 spells CASSPGTGEDEQFF. The CDR3, as DNA: TGTGCCAGCAGCCCCGGGACAGGGGAGGATGAGCAGTTCTTC.

Concerning this clonotype itself: A much larger clone sits a single nucleotide away, making a read error possible. This rearrangement joins TRBV6-6 to TRBJ2-5; tentatively, D is TRBD1 or TRBD2 (5 bases each). This CDR3 is 14 amino acids long. Germline V gene lookup returns CDR1 MNHNY and CDR2 SVGAGI (reference sequence). Here the CDR3 DNA reads TGTGCCGGCAGTTACTCGGGGCAGCAAGAGACCCAGTACTTC. It codes for CAGSYSGQQETQYF.

This clonotype was seen ten or more times. The chain carries TRBV29-1 and TRBJ2-3; D is unresolved. Per the germline V gene, CDR1 is SQVTM and CDR2 is ANQGSEA. This CDR3 contains 13 residues. The V and J ends lost 5 bases and 3 bases respectively, with 12 bases between them. The CDR3 DNA reads TGCAGCGTTACGGTGTTTCTGACAGATACGCAGTATTTT. Encoded protein: CSVTVFLTDTQYF.

This clonotype was detected ten times or more. The chain links TRBV6-1 to TRBJ1-2; D not resolved. Germline assignment: CDR1 MNHNS and CDR2 SASEGT. Trimming stripped 7 bases from V and 5 bases from J, with 17 bases between. The CDR3 length is 14 residues. CDR3 in DNA: TGTGCCAGCACTGACGGACGCCTCTCATATGGCTACACCTTC. Amino acids: CASTDGRLSYGYTF.

This clonotype was seen repeatedly, ten times or more. The chain combines TRBV7-9 with TRBJ1-1; TRBD1 matches 7 bases. The germline V gene has CDR1 SEHNR and CDR2 FQNEAQ (reference sequence). The CDR3 sequence is 16 residues long. J was trimmed by 0 bases and V by 5 bases; bases with no gene match: 9. CDR3 DNA sequence: TGTGCCAGCAGCCAAGACAGGGACCGAATGAACACTGAAGCTTTCTTT. It codes for CASSQDRDRMNTEAFF.

This chain links TRBV20-1 with TRBJ2-5, with D maybe TRBD2 (6 bases). From germline, CDR1 is DFQATT and CDR2 SNEGSKA (reference sequence). The CDR3 length is 15 residues. Trimming removed 6 bases at V and 4 bases at J, with 21 bases between. CDR3 nucleotides: TGCAGTGCATTTCAAGCGGGTCCTATAGGAGAGACCCAGTACTTC. Protein product: CSAFQAGPIGETQYF.

This clonotype was seen at least ten times. This chain connects TRBV10-3 to TRBJ2-3; 14 bases map to TRBD2. Germline CDR1 and CDR2: ENHRY and SYGVKD. The CDR3 has 18 amino acids. V was clipped by 1 base and J by 4 bases; unmatched bases: 7. The CDR3 loop is CAISEFLTSGGDPDTQYF. In DNA, the CDR3 is TGTGCCATCAGTGAGTTCCTGACTAGCGGGGGGGACCCAGATACGCAGTATTTT.

In regard to this clonotype: One end of the junction varies from germline; a read error may be responsible. CDR3 coding DNA: TGTGCCAGCAGCCGAAGACAGGGGTTTAATTCGCCCCTCCACTTT. This codes for CASSRRQGFNSPLHF. This chain connects TRBV5-6 to TRBJ1-6; 8 nucleotides agree with TRBD1. CDR3 size: 15 residues. Germline values: CDR1 SGHDT, CDR2 YYEEEE.

This clonotype was picked up many times. The chain carries TRBV24-1 and TRBJ2-7; D unresolved. CDR1 is KGHDR and CDR2 is SFDVKD in the germline V gene. The V end was cut by 9 bases, the J end by 1 base, with 9 bases between. CDR3 length equals 12 residues. The CDR3: CATGDGSYEQYF. CDR3 nucleotide sequence: TGTGCCACCGGAGACGGGTCCTACGAGCAGTACTTC.

This clonotype has ten or more counts. This sequence joins TRBV7-8 and TRBJ1-4; 7 bases agree with TRBD1. The ends lost 0 bases at V and 10 bases at J; junction bases unmatched: 8. CDR3 length: 15 residues. CDR1 SGHVS and CDR2 FQNEAQ come from the germline V gene. The DNA of the CDR3 is TGTGCCAGCAGCTTAGCAGGGGGCGCCGTAGGAAAACTGTTTTTT. Residues: CASSLAGGAVGKLFF.

This clonotype was detected ten times or more. This chain connects TRBV12-3 or TRBV12-4 to TRBJ1-1; D might be TRBD1 (5 bases). Trimming stripped 4 bases from V and 5 bases from J, with 11 bases between. CDR3 length: 13 residues. The CDR3 loop is CASSSGWGTEAFF. The DNA for the CDR3 is TGTGCCAGCAGTTCGGGGTGGGGGACTGAAGCTTTCTTT.

This clonotype has more than one count but fewer than ten. The genes are TRBV12-3 or TRBV12-4 and TRBJ1-4, with D perhaps matching TRBD1 (6 bases). Trimming removed 6 bases at V and 3 bases at J, with 14 bases between. The CDR3 is 15 residues long. The CDR3 coding sequence is TGTGCCAGCAGCCTTACAGGGTTTGCTAATGAAAAACTGTTTTTT. This gives the protein CASSLTGFANEKLFF.

This clonotype appeared many times. V and J are TRBV28 and TRBJ2-3; 13 nucleotides align to TRBD2. Trimming took 3 bases from V and 7 from J; bases not matched to a gene: 10. The CDR3 spans 17 residues. Germline CDR1 MDHEN, CDR2 SYDVKM. The CDR3 nucleotides read TGTGCCAGCAGTTTCTTACTAGCGGGGGGGCCGGGGAATACGCAGTATTTT. Amino acid sequence: CASSFLLAGGPGNTQYF.

The rearrangement joins TRBV7-3 to TRBJ1-4; D call uncertain. The CDR3 is 13 residues long. Trimming cost V 5 bases and J 13 bases, with 17 bases left between them. CDR1 and CDR2 (germline): SGHTA, FQGTGA. The CDR3 region is CASSLAPGSGLFF. As DNA, the CDR3 is TGTGCCAGCAGCCTCGCGCCCGGCAGCGGACTGTTTTTT.